The 32 T cell receptor beta chains presented below share a single source sample, sequenced in a study of T cell responses to AZD1222 COVID-19 vaccine. TCRdb's copy holds only in-frame clones and misses some; the assay was immunoSEQ multiplex PCR. Of 150,000 to 200,000 clones listed, 85% to 95% are singletons. Material: peripheral blood, obtained on day 0 of AZD1222 vaccination. The receptors shown here come from an adult in good health.

V gene TRBV7-2 combines with J gene TRBJ2-7; no reliable D call. The germline V and J ends were trimmed by 5 bases and 3 bases, with 17 bases remaining between them. The CDR3 covers 15 residues. Germline V gene sequence: CDR1 SGHTA, CDR2 FQGNSA. The CDR3 spells CASSPTSLGYYEQYF. CDR3 in DNA: TGTGCCAGCAGCCCCACGAGTTTAGGCTACTACGAGCAGTACTTC.

The chain combines TRBV15 with TRBJ1-1, with TRBD1 identical over 7 bases. J lost 8 bases, V lost 5 bases, and 11 bases had no gene match. CDR1 and CDR2 from the germline V gene are LNHNV and YYDKDF (reference sequence). The CDR3 covers 14 residues. DNA of the CDR3: TGTGCCACCAGCCTTACAGGGGTGCCATCAGAAGCTTTCTTT. Amino acid sequence: CATSLTGVPSEAFF.

The chain has TRBV6-2 or TRBV6-3 and TRBJ2-7; 7 nucleotides match TRBD2. This CDR3 has 16 amino acids. Germline loops: CDR1 MNHEY, CDR2 SVGEGT. The J segment lost 5 bases and the V segment lost 6 bases, leaving 16 bases of the junction unmatched. CDR3 in DNA: TGTGCCAGCAGCCCTTCCGCGGGGGTCCTGCAACACGAGCAGTACTTC. As protein: CASSPSAGVLQHEQYF.

The V gene is TRBV19, the J gene TRBJ1-2, with D uncertain. From germline, CDR1 is LNHDA and CDR2 SQIVND (reference sequence). The CDR3 is 13 amino acids. Trimming left V 3 bases short and J 4 bases short, with 9 bases between. The CDR3 here is CASSIGRLYGYTF. The CDR3 DNA reads TGTGCCAGTAGTATCGGACGGCTCTATGGCTACACCTTC.

The rearrangement joins TRBV11-2 to TRBJ2-1; tentatively, D is TRBD1 (5 bases). Germline values: CDR1 SGHAT, CDR2 FQNNGV. The CDR3 has 14 amino acids. V lost 3 bases, J lost 2 bases, and 8 bases lay in between. CDR3 protein: CASSFVGPYNEQFF. The CDR3 DNA follows: TGTGCCAGCAGCTTTGTGGGGCCCTACAATGAGCAGTTCTTC.

V is TRBV4-1 and J is TRBJ2-4, with TRBD1 matching over 9 bases. V shed 3 bases and J 7 bases; nucleotides not matched to a gene: 13. From germline, CDR1 is MGHRA and CDR2 YSYEKL. There are 17 residues in the CDR3. The CDR3 region has the DNA TGCGCCAGCAGCCAGGAGAACTACAGGGGGCGAGATAACATTCAGTACTTC. Encoded protein: CASSQENYRGRDNIQYF.

This CDR3 reads CASSLTPDRGKTQYF. The CDR3 bases are TGTGCCAGCAGCTTAACCCCAGACAGGGGGAAGACCCAGTACTTC. The chain uses TRBV7-9 and TRBJ2-5; 9 bases are a match to TRBD1. The V gene end was trimmed by 2 bases and the J gene end by 6 bases; junction bases not matched to a gene: 7. The germline gives CDR1 SEHNR, CDR2 FQNEAQ (reference sequence). The CDR3 is 15 amino acids.

The CDR3 spells CASSLSVDSWAFF. The CDR3 region has the DNA TGTGCCAGCAGTTTATCGGTAGATAGCTGGGCTTTCTTT. This chain uses TRBV27 with TRBJ1-1; D is unclear. This CDR3 has 13 amino acids. Germline V gene lookup returns CDR1 MNHEY and CDR2 SMNVEV (reference sequence). V was pared by 0 bases and J by 11 bases, with 13 bases between.

The CDR3: CSVADSYYGYTF. CDR3 sequence (DNA): TGCAGCGTTGCCGACAGCTACTATGGCTACACCTTC. This sequence joins TRBV29-1 and TRBJ1-2, with D maybe TRBD1 (5 bases). V dropped 4 bases and J dropped 3 bases, with 9 bases sitting between them. CDR3 length equals 12 residues. The germline V gene has CDR1 SQVTM and CDR2 ANQGSEA.

Worth noting for this clone: Additional DNA sequences in this sample encode the identical CDR3. V is TRBV27 and J is TRBJ2-7; D is perhaps TRBD2 (6 bases). V lost 0 bases and J 4 bases, leaving 10 bases between the germline ends. Looked up from germline, CDR1 is MNHEY and CDR2 is SMNVEV (reference sequence). The CDR3 sequence is 14 residues long. The CDR3 sequence: CASSLSSGGYEQYF. In DNA form, the CDR3 reads TGTGCCAGCAGTTTATCTAGCGGTGGGTACGAGCAGTACTTC.

This clone was found a few times. The rearrangement uses TRBV5-1 and TRBJ1-1; tentative D call: TRBD1 (5 bases). V dropped 0 bases and J dropped 2 bases, with 17 bases sitting between them. In germline, CDR1 is SGHRS, CDR2 YFSETQ. The CDR3 length is 17 residues. The CDR3 DNA reads as TGCGCCAGCAGCTTGGTGCCCCCACAGGAGCGTAACACTGAAGCTTTCTTT. Amino acid sequence: CASSLVPPQERNTEAFF.

The chain recombines TRBV5-4 with TRBJ1-4; D remains unclear. This CDR3 has 16 amino acids. Germline CDR1 and CDR2: SGHNT and YYREEE (reference sequence). V was trimmed by 0 bases and J by 1 base, leaving 10 bases between them. Written as DNA, the CDR3 is TGTGCCAGCAGCTTGGGAGGGTTGGGAACTAATGAAAAACTGTTTTTT. Its translation is CASSLGGLGTNEKLFF.

J is TRBJ2-5 and V is TRBV12-5, with D maybe TRBD2 (5 bases). The CDR3 is 15 amino acids. The V end lost 2 bases, the J end lost 5 bases, and 15 bases lay between the germline ends. The germline CDR1 and CDR2 sequences are LGHNT and FRNRAP. CDR3 in amino acids: CASGLKRQYGETQYF. Written as DNA, the CDR3 is TGTGCTAGTGGTTTGAAGCGGCAATACGGGGAGACCCAGTACTTC. Combining the CDR3 with reference TRBV12-5 and TRBJ2-5 gives the whole variable domain DARVTQTPRHKVTEMGQEVTMRCQPILGHNTVFWYRQTMMQGLELLAYFRNRAPLDDSGMPKDRFSAEMPDATLATLKIQPSEPRDSAVYFCASGLKRQYGETQYFGPGTRLLVL.

The rearrangement links TRBV2 to TRBJ1-5; D perhaps matches TRBD1 (5 bases). Trimming stripped 7 bases from V and 6 bases from J, with 16 bases between. Germline values: CDR1 SNHLY, CDR2 FYNNEI. This CDR3 region has 14 residues. This chain's CDR3 is CASKGRNAIQPQHF. The CDR3 coding sequence is TGTGCCAGCAAGGGGAGAAACGCAATTCAGCCCCAGCATTTT.

The chain joins TRBV18 to TRBJ1-5; 9 bases are shared with TRBD1. The V gene end was trimmed by 4 bases and the J gene end by 4 bases; junction bases not matched to a gene: 5. Per the germline V gene, CDR1 is KGHSH and CDR2 is LQKENI. CDR3 size: 15 residues. The CDR3 coding sequence is TGTGCCAGCTCACAAACCGGGACAGGGAATCAGCCCCAGCATTTT. This codes for CASSQTGTGNQPQHF.

The chain links TRBV5-1 to TRBJ1-1; no reliable D call. Germline lookup yields CDR1 SGHRS and CDR2 YFSETQ. The CDR3 sequence is 15 residues long. Trimming cost V 0 bases and J 4 bases, with 13 bases left between them. CDR3 nucleotide sequence: TGCGCCAGCAGCTTGGAAGGACTCCTAGTCACTGAAGCTTTCTTT. The encoded protein is CASSLEGLLVTEAFF.

The V call is TRBV7-9, the J call TRBJ2-1; perhaps TRBD1 as D (6 bases). The CDR3 is 16 residues long. V was clipped by 7 bases and J by 1 base, with 17 bases between them. Germline lookup yields CDR1 SEHNR and CDR2 FQNEAQ (reference sequence). CDR3 in DNA: TGTGCCAGCACTTCCCAGGGGCTCACTTCCTACAATGAGCAGTTCTTC. Encoded protein: CASTSQGLTSYNEQFF. Looking up the rest from reference TRBV7-9 and TRBJ2-1 gives the full variable domain: DTGVSQNPRHKITKRGQNVTFRCDPISEHNRLYWYRQTLGQGPEFLTYFQNEAQLEKSRLLSDRFSAERPKGSFSTLEIQRTEQGDSAMYLCASTSQGLTSYNEQFFGPGTRLTVL.

As DNA, the CDR3 is TGCGCCAGCAGCCAAGATAAGTGGGCAGGGGTTAATCAGCCCCAGCATTTT. It yields the protein CASSQDKWAGVNQPQHF. The chain combines TRBV4-1 with TRBJ1-5; D possibly corresponds to TRBD1 (6 bases). V shed 0 bases and J shed 4 bases, with 16 bases lying between them. The CDR3 loop spans 17 amino acids. Germline V gene sequence: CDR1 MGHRA, CDR2 YSYEKL.

V and J are TRBV5-4 and TRBJ2-3, with a tentative D call TRBD2 (6 bases). CDR3 length: 16 residues. V shed 4 bases and J shed 3 bases, with 18 bases lying between them. Germline CDR1 reads SGHNT; CDR2 reads YYREEE (reference sequence). CDR3 sequence: CASSLGTPALTDTQYF. The DNA of the CDR3 is TGTGCCAGCAGCCTCGGGACTCCCGCACTTACAGATACGCAGTATTTT.

The chain carries TRBV5-1 and TRBJ1-2, with 7 bases that match TRBD1. The length of the CDR3 is 14 residues. Germline CDR1 is SGHRS and CDR2 is YFSETQ. Losses at the gene ends were 4 bases for V and 2 bases for J; bases not matched to a gene: 5. CDR3 in DNA: TGCGCCAGCAGCGGGCCACAGGGGAACTATGGCTACACCTTC. Its translation is CASSGPQGNYGYTF.

V usage is TRBV5-1 and J usage is TRBJ2-1; the match to TRBD2 covers 10 bases. The ends lost 1 base at V and 4 bases at J; junction bases unmatched: 5. In germline, CDR1 is SGHRS, CDR2 YFSETQ. The CDR3 runs to 16 residues. The DNA of the CDR3 is TGCGCCAGCAGCTTGAGGGGACTAGCGACTTACAATGAGCAGTTCTTC. Translating it yields CASSLRGLATYNEQFF.

The chain has TRBV11-3 and TRBJ2-1; D call uncertain. This CDR3 contains 14 residues. The V gene's germline CDR1 is SGHNT and CDR2 YENEEA. With 4 bases removed from V and 6 bases from J, the gap between germline ends came to 13 bases. This CDR3 reads CASSSGLRSNEQFF. CDR3 bases: TGTGCCAGCAGCTCCGGTTTGCGGAGCAATGAGCAGTTCTTC.

This clone showed up just once. The chain carries TRBV28 and TRBJ2-5; 7 nucleotides align to TRBD1. Trimming at V came to 6 bases and at J to 5 bases, leaving 6 bases not matched to a gene. CDR3 length: 13 amino acids. Per the germline V gene, CDR1 is MDHEN and CDR2 is SYDVKM. The CDR3 loop reads CASRKGAEETQYF. CDR3 nucleotide sequence: TGTGCCAGCAGGAAGGGGGCAGAGGAGACCCAGTACTTC.

The rearrangement uses TRBV6-4 and TRBJ2-1, with 15 bases matching TRBD2. The CDR3 sequence is 17 residues long. The V gene end was trimmed by 6 bases and the J gene end by 0 bases; junction bases not matched to a gene: 3. CDR1 is MRHNA, CDR2 SNTAGT, per germline. CDR3 nucleotide sequence: TGTGCCAGCAGCCGGACTAGCGGGAGGGTCTCCTACAATGAGCAGTTCTTC. It specifies CASSRTSGRVSYNEQFF.

The chain joins TRBV6-5 to TRBJ1-1; no definite D call. CDR3 length: 13 residues. Per the germline V gene, CDR1 is MNHEY and CDR2 is SVGAGI. Deletions cut 6 bases from V and 0 bases from J, with 8 bases between. The CDR3 region has the DNA TGTGCCAGCAGATCCAGTCTGAACACTGAAGCTTTCTTT. This encodes CASRSSLNTEAFF.

The chain has TRBV25-1 and TRBJ2-2; D unclear. Germline V gene data show CDR1 as MGHDK and CDR2 as SYGVNS. With 4 bases removed from V and 9 bases from J, the gap between germline ends came to 9 bases. This CDR3 spans 12 amino acids. CDR3 residues: CASSALNWELFF. CDR3 DNA: TGTGCCAGCAGTGCCCTGAACTGGGAGCTGTTTTTT. The full variable domain, with the rest looked up from reference TRBV25-1 and TRBJ2-2, is EADIYQTPRYLVIGTGKKITLECSQTMGHDKMYWYQQDPGMELHLIHYSYGVNSTEKGDLSSESTVSRIRTEHFPLTLESARPSHTSQYLCASSALNWELFFGEGSRLTVL.

CDR3 sequence: CAWTHKPDEQYF. CDR3 in DNA: TGTGCCTGGACCCACAAGCCCGACGAGCAGTACTTC. V usage is TRBV30 and J usage is TRBJ2-7; no definite D call. The CDR3 has 12 residues. The V end was cut by 4 bases, the J end by 5 bases, with 12 bases between. Germline CDR1 and CDR2: GTSNPN and SVGIG (reference sequence).

The chain joins TRBV5-1 to TRBJ2-5; D is possibly TRBD1 or TRBD2 (5 bases each). The CDR3 is 12 amino acids. V was shortened by 6 bases and J by 2 bases, with 8 bases between the two germline ends. Germline V lookup: CDR1 SGHRS, CDR2 YFSETQ. The CDR3: CASMGVQETQYF. The CDR3 DNA is TGCGCCAGCATGGGGGTTCAAGAGACCCAGTACTTC.

The chain is built from TRBV5-4 and TRBJ1-2, with D unresolved. V dropped 4 bases and J dropped 4 bases, with 17 bases sitting between them. This CDR3 spans 15 amino acids. The germline V gene has CDR1 SGHNT and CDR2 YYREEE (reference sequence). The chain's CDR3 is CASSRSAAGSYGYTF. In DNA, the CDR3 is TGTGCCAGCAGCCGATCAGCGGCGGGTAGCTATGGCTACACCTTC.

The chain recombines TRBV7-7 with TRBJ2-2; a possible D gene is TRBD2 (5 bases). Per the germline V gene, CDR1 is SSHAT and CDR2 is FNYEAQ (reference sequence). CDR3 length: 16 residues. V was shortened by 6 bases and J by 0 bases, with 14 bases between the two germline ends. Written as DNA, the CDR3 is TGTGCCAGCAGTTCCGAGGGAGCCGCGAACACCGGGGAGCTGTTTTTT. Its translation is CASSSEGAANTGELFF.

The gene calls are TRBV18 and TRBJ2-7; 8 nucleotides agree with TRBD1. The CDR3 is 15 amino acids. CDR1 is KGHSH and CDR2 is LQKENI in the germline V gene. V gave up 2 bases and J gave up 3 bases; unmatched junction bases: 6. CDR3 nucleotides: TGTGCCAGCTCACCAGGGGCAGGGGGCGGCTACGAGCAGTACTTC. This gives the protein CASSPGAGGGYEQYF. Full variable domain (remainder filled in from reference TRBV18 and TRBJ2-7): NAGVMQNPRHLVRRRGQEARLRCSPMKGHSHVYWYRQLPEEGLKFMVYLQKENIIDESGMPKERFSAEFPKEGPSILRIQQVVRGDSAAYFCASSPGAGGGYEQYFGPGTRLTVT.

The chain recombines TRBV6-5 with TRBJ1-5, with D maybe TRBD1 (5 bases). Per germline, CDR1 MNHEY and CDR2 SVGAGI. The CDR3 runs 15 residues. V lost 6 bases and J lost 0, with 12 bases in between. The CDR3 DNA sequence: TGTGCCAGCAGGCGGGGGGACCATAGCAATCAGCCCCAGCATTTT. The encoded protein is CASRRGDHSNQPQHF.